This T cell receptor beta chain was captured by sequencing in a study of cytomegalovirus exposure and HLA in healthy donors. Points from the study as a whole: CMV antigen specificity of three CMV-associated chains was confirmed in vitro. The majority of TCR sequences were rare, yet some public TCRs appeared in many donors.

The germline CDR1 and CDR2 sequences are MGHRA and YSYEKL. This CDR3 has 14 amino acids. The V end lost 5 bases, the J end lost 8 bases, and 13 bases lay between the germline ends. Sequencing was performed with immunoSEQ multiplex PCR; in TCRdb, only in-frame clones are kept and a portion is missing. The sample has 100,000 or so clones, about 88% seen once. With respect to this clone: The antigen is not known.

Material: PBMCs. The clonotype was recovered from a woman between 18 and 29 years old in good health and CMV-seropositive. This chain joins TRBV4-1 and TRBJ2-6; D may be TRBD1 (6 bases). DNA for the CDR3: TGCGCCAGCAGCGCTATCGGGACACCCAACGTCCTGACTTTC. Protein product: CASSAIGTPNVLTF.